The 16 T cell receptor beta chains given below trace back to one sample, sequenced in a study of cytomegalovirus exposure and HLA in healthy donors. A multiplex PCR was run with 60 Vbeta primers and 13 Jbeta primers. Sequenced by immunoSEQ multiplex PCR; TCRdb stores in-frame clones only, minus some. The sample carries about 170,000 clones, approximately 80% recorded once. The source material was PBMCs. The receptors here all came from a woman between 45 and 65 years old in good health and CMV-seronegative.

CDR3 loop: CASRSLWEEYQETQYF. Here the CDR3 DNA reads TGTGCCAGCAGGTCCCTCTGGGAGGAGTACCAAGAGACCCAGTACTTC. The rearrangement joins TRBV28 to TRBJ2-5, with D possibly TRBD2 on 6 matching bases. The germline V gene has CDR1 MDHEN and CDR2 SYDVKM. The germline V and J ends were trimmed by 6 bases and 0 bases, with 17 bases remaining between them. The CDR3 has 16 amino acids.

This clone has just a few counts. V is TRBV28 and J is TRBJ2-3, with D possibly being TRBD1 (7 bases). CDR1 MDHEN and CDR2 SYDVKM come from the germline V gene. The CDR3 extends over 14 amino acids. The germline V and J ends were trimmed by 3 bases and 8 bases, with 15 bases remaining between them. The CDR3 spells CASSFIDREVTQYF. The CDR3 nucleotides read TGTGCCAGCAGTTTCATCGACAGGGAGGTTACGCAGTATTTT.

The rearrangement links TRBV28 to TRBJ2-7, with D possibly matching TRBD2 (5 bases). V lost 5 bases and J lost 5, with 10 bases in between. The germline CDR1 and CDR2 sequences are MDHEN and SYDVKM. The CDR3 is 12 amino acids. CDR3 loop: CASSATSNEQYF. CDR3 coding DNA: TGTGCCAGCAGTGCCACTAGTAACGAGCAGTACTTC.

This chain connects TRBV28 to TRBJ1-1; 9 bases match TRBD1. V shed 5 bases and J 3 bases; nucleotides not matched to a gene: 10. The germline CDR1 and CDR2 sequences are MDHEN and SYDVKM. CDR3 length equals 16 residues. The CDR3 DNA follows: TGTGCCAGCAGTATAACCGGGACAGGGCCCGACACTGAAGCTTTCTTT. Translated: CASSITGTGPDTEAFF.

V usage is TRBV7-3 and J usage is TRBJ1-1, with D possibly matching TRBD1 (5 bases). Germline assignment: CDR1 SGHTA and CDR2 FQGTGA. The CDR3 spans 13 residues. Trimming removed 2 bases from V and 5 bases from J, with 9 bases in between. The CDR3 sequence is CASSLGARTEAFF. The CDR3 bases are TGTGCCAGCAGCTTAGGGGCGCGGACTGAAGCTTTCTTT.

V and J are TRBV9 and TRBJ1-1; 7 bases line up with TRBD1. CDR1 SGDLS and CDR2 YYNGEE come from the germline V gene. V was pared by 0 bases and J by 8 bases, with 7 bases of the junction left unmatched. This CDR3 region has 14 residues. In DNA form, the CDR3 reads TGTGCCAGCAGCGTAGGGGGACAGAGTACCGAAGCTTTCTTT. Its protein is CASSVGGQSTEAFF.

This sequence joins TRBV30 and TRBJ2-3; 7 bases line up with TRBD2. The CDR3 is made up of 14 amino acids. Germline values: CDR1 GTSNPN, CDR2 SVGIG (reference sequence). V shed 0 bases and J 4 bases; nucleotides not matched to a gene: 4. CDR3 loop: CAWSVRRGADTQYF. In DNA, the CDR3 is TGTGCCTGGAGTGTACGCCGGGGGGCAGATACGCAGTATTTT.

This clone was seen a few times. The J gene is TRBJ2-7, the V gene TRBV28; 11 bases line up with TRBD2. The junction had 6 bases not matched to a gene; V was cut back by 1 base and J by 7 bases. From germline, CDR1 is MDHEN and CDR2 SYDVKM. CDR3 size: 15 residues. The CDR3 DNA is TGTGCCAGCAGTTTATTCACTAGCGGGAGTGGAGAGCAGTACTTC. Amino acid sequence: CASSLFTSGSGEQYF.

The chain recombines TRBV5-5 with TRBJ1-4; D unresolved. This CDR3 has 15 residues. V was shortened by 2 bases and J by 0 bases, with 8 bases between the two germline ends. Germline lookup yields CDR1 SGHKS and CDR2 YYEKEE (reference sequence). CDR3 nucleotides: TGTGCCAGCAGCTTCGGCGGGGCAACTAATGAAAAACTGTTTTTT. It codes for CASSFGGATNEKLFF. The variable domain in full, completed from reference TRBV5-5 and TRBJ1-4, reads DAGVTQSPTHLIKTRGQQVTLRCSPISGHKSVSWYQQVLGQGPQFIFQYYEKEERGRGNFPDRFSARQFPNYSSELNVNALLLGDSALYLCASSFGGATNEKLFFGSGTQLSVL.

CDR3 in amino acids: CASSVNVEGRGTSKNIQYF. The CDR3 DNA is TGTGCCAGCAGCGTAAATGTAGAGGGAAGGGGGACAAGCAAAAACATTCAGTACTTC. V usage is TRBV9 and J usage is TRBJ2-4; D possibly corresponds to TRBD1 (6 bases). The CDR3 is 19 amino acids. CDR1 is SGDLS, CDR2 YYNGEE, per germline. V was clipped by 1 base and J by 3 bases, with 23 bases between them.

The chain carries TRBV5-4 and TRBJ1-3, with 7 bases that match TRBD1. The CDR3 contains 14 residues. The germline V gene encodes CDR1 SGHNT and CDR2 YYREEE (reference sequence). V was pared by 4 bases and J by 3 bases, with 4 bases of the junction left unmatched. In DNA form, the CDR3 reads TGTGCCAGCAGCGGTACAGGGGATGGAAACACCATATATTTT. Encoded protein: CASSGTGDGNTIYF.

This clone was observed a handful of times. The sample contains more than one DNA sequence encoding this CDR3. CDR3 nucleotide sequence: TGCGCCAGCAGCTTGGCCGACACATATGGCTACACCTTC. This translates into CASSLADTYGYTF. The genes are TRBV5-1 and TRBJ1-2; D not certain. CDR3 size: 13 residues. Trimming pared 0 bases from V and 5 bases from J, leaving 8 bases between. The germline CDR1 and CDR2 sequences are SGHRS and YFSETQ.

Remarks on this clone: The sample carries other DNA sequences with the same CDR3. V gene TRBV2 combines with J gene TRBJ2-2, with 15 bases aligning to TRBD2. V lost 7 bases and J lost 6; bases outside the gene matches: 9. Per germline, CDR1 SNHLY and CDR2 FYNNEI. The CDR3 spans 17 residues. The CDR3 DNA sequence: TGTGCCAGCAAACCGGGACTAGCGGGGGGAGGCGCCGGGGAGCTGTTTTTT. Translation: CASKPGLAGGGAGELFF. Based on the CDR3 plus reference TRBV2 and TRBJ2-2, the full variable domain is EPEVTQTPSHQVTQMGQEVILRCVPISNHLYFYWYRQILGQKVEFLVSFYNNEISEKSEIFDDQFSVERPDGSNFTLKIRSTKLEDSAMYFCASKPGLAGGGAGELFFGEGSRLTVL.

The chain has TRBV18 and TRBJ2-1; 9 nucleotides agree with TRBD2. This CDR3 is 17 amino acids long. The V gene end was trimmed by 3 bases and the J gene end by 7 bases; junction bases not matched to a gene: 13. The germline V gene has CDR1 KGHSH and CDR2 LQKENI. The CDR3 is CASSPLAEAGGGNEQFF. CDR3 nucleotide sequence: TGTGCCAGCTCACCCCTGGCGGAAGCGGGGGGCGGGAATGAGCAGTTCTTC.

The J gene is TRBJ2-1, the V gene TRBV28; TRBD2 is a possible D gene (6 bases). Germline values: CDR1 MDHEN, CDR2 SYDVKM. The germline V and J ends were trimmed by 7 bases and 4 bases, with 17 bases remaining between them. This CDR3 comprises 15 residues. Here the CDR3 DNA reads TGTGCCAGCACCCCCGACGGGACTGTATACAATGAGCAGTTCTTC. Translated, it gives CASTPDGTVYNEQFF.

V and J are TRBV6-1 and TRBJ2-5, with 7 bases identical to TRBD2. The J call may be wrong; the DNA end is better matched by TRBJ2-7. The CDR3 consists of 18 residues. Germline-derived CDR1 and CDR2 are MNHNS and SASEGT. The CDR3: CASSAPPGWGSGKNEQYF. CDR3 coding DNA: TGTGCCAGCAGTGCTCCTCCTGGTTGGGGGAGCGGGAAGAACGAGCAGTACTTC.